Below, one T cell receptor (beta chain) is given with its context. Only one count was recorded for this clone. No antigen is known for it. No base-level quality is on record; no much larger clone is a single base apart. The data derive from a study of shared clonotypes between healthy human individuals (dated by TCRdb to the early 2020s). In terms of the full investigation: A few men and a couple of women, aged 18 to 49 years, made up the cohort. For each donor, three plates each were used for CD4 naive and CD4 memory, two plates were used for CD8 naive, and one plate was used for CD8 memory. The study deeply sequenced blood TCR repertoires of five healthy adults to estimate repertoire size and the extent of clonotype sharing between individuals. To increase sequencing depth and limit assay-specific biases, different laboratories used diverse techniques to prepare libraries and sequence TCR repertoires. Leukapheresis yielded between about 0.85 and 10 billion PBMCs per donor. The research as a whole found: Based on pairwise subsampling, the degree of clonotype sharing among donors was expected to be affected by sequencing depth. Compared with non-shared clonotypes, the clonotypes found in all four sorted-subset donors had higher generation probabilities. Across a handful of donors, around 5% of naive CD4, approximately 3.6% of naive CD8, 2.3% of memory CD4, and approximately 0.4% of memory CD8 clonotypes were shared. Only blood was sampled, and tissue TCR repertoires likely differ from those in blood. Naive subsets generally had larger estimated clonotype richness than memory subsets did. Incomplete sequencing was indicated by rarefaction of sorted-subset datasets, despite the large sequencing depth. Because the study included only a small number of donors, the genetic and exposure-history diversity represented was limited.

The junction shows trimming of 5 bases on V and 2 bases on J, plus 11 bases between the germline ends. Taken from cysteine to phenylalanine, the CDR3 has 14 residues. This entry keeps only the CDR3 DNA: 42 bases, framed from base 1. CDR1 and CDR2 were assigned from the germline V gene (reference sequence) as SSHAT and FNYEAQ. The donors were healthy, HIV-negative adults with no recently reported acute infections or vaccinations. Only Caucasian adults living in Nashville, Tennessee, USA were represented among the donors. CD4+ T cells were enriched by magnetic negative selection; naive cells were then positively selected on CD45RA, and the negative fraction formed the memory subset. Blood was collected by leukapheresis, and PBMCs were isolated by Ficoll-Histopaque density gradient centrifugation and then cryopreserved in liquid nitrogen vapor phase. Analytical flow cytometry was used to check the purity and quantity of each magnetically sorted T cell population. From each sorted fraction, genomic DNA was isolated and quantified by UV absorbance on a Nanodrop 2000c.

Using the deep immunoSEQ assay, multiplex PCR amplified TCR CDR3 regions from genomic DNA. Extracted genomic DNA from each cell subset was spread evenly across all wells of several immunoSEQ 96-well plates, with each plate serving as a replicate. Each replicate PCR for sorted subsets received roughly 0.2 ug genomic DNA, equal to about 29,000 T cell genomes. Purified libraries were quantified with a Qubit 3.0 fluorometer, sized on a Bioanalyzer 2100, and re-quantified with the KAPA Library Quantification kit. Each immunoSEQ 96-well plate was sequenced on its own single-read 150-cycle Illumina NextSeq 550 flow cell. On the study's bioinformatics: Because the immunoSEQ output held only junctional sequences and lacked quality scores, the filtering could not match the filtering applied to full-length reads. Sequences were annotated with PyIR, a Python wrapper for IgBLAST v1.9, and V/J genes and CDR3 were assigned using IMGT germline references. Reads were removed for weak V/J assignments (E-value above 1e-6), missing CDR3, stop codons, out-of-frame junctions, or ambiguous translated residues. V3J clonotypes were defined as sequences sharing the same inferred V gene, J gene, and CDR3 amino acid sequence. Percentage overlap between repertoires was computed as shared unique clonotypes divided by the size of the smaller repertoire. Three approaches were used to assess repertoire richness: RTK rarefaction, the Chao1 estimator, and Recon v2.1 estimates of unobserved clonotypes. OLGA was used to compute generation probabilities for all TCRbeta clonotypes that the gDNA method yielded from four donors. TCRdb's version of the immuneACCESS table is confined to in-frame rearrangements and falls short of the full clone set. An unresolved V gene accounts for under half of the shortfall where checked; the remainder is of unknown origin. V, J and clone size are taken as reported in that table, and D and trimming were inferred from the DNA itself. The sample data list about 2.3 million clones, and around 93% of these were observed just once. The ten largest clones take up around 0.38% of the sample.

The rearranged chain carries TRBV7-7 and TRBJ2-3, and perhaps TRBD2 as D gene, on 6 matching bases. The sequence was obtained from a man between 18 and 35 years old in good health. Some clones in this sample may be carry-over from other donors' samples. Sequencing was performed on naive CD4+ T cells from PBMCs. The label giving this sample's cell subset or site can be read as: CD45RA+ positively selected. The CDR3 here reads CASSPGLHTDTQYF. The DNA sequence is TGTGCCAGCAGCCCGGGACTGCACACAGATACGCAGTATTTT.